This T cell receptor (beta chain) was retrieved from a study of PD-L1 blockade in urothelial cancer. Time point given: pretreatment peripheral blood. Deletions cut 6 bases from V and 4 bases from J, with 13 bases between. The CDR3 runs 14 residues. Germline V CDR1 and CDR2: MNHNY, SVGAGI (reference sequence). Using immunoSEQ multiplex PCR, the repertoire was profiled, and TCRdb retains in-frame clones only, with some absent. The sample has 45,000 to 60,000 clones, around 86% seen once; the top ten hold less than 20%. The clonotype was recovered from a man between 65 and 85 years old with urothelial cancer. V is TRBV6-6 and J is TRBJ2-1; the D gene is possibly TRBD1 (5 bases). Sequenced material: PBMCs, taken around atezolizumab (anti-PD-L1) treatment. CDR3 residues: CASSARDRYNEQFF. The CDR3 bases are TGTGCCAGCAGCGCCCGAGACAGATACAATGAGCAGTTCTTC.